Shown below are 10 T cell receptor beta chains from a single sample sequenced in a study of T cell responses to AZD1222 COVID-19 vaccine. Using immunoSEQ multiplex PCR, the repertoire was profiled, and TCRdb retains in-frame clones only, with some absent. The table shows more than 140,000 clones, with about 91% occurring only once. The sample consisted of peripheral blood, taken on day 0 of AZD1222 vaccination. The origin of the receptors is an adult in good health.

This chain links TRBV5-4 with TRBJ2-2; TRBD1 might be the D (8 bases). Germline assignment: CDR1 SGHNT and CDR2 YYREEE (reference sequence). This CDR3 is 14 amino acids long. The V end lost 2 bases, the J end lost 5 bases, and 10 bases lay between the germline ends. The CDR3 protein is CASSLQGGTGELFF. In DNA form, the CDR3 reads TGTGCCAGCAGCTTACAGGGGGGGACCGGGGAGCTGTTTTTT.

CDR3 DNA sequence: TGTGCCAGTACGGACAGCAGTTCCGAGCTGTTTTTT. It yields the protein CASTDSSSELFF. The chain is built from TRBV19 and TRBJ2-2, with a weak D call TRBD1 (6 bases). Germline V gives CDR1 LNHDA, CDR2 SQIVND (reference sequence). The V gene lost 7 bases and the J gene lost 11 bases, with 14 bases spanning the gap. The length of the CDR3 is 12 residues.

The V call is TRBV3-1 (or the pseudogene TRBV3-2), the J call TRBJ1-6; D not certain. The germline V gene has CDR1 LGHDT and CDR2 YNNKEL (reference sequence). This CDR3 is 14 amino acids long. Trimming removed 2 bases from V and 6 bases from J, with 8 bases in between. The DNA of the CDR3 is TGTGCCAGCAGCCAAACCTACAGTAATTCACCCCTCCACTTT. Residues: CASSQTYSNSPLHF.

The rearrangement joins TRBV4-3 to TRBJ2-1; 13 nucleotides line up with TRBD2. From germline, CDR1 is LGHNA and CDR2 YSLEER. Germline trimming cut 4 bases from V and 5 bases from J; bases unmatched to any gene: 5. This CDR3 region has 16 residues. DNA of the CDR3: TGCGCCAGCAGCCCTCGGACTAGCGGGAGCCACAATGAGCAGTTCTTC. Its protein is CASSPRTSGSHNEQFF.

This chain joins TRBV24-1 and TRBJ2-1; TRBD1 agrees at 10 bases. V was pared by 0 bases and J by 7 bases, with 5 bases of the junction left unmatched. Germline values: CDR1 KGHDR, CDR2 SFDVKD. The CDR3 spans 16 residues. CDR3 residues: CATSDLGQGVRNEQFF. In nucleotides, the CDR3 is TGTGCCACCAGTGATTTGGGACAGGGGGTTCGAAATGAGCAGTTCTTC.

The rearrangement links TRBV12-5 to TRBJ2-1; TRBD2 might be the D (5 bases). V lost 3 bases and J lost 12, with 15 bases in between. This CDR3 has 13 residues. Germline V gene data show CDR1 as LGHNT and CDR2 as FRNRAP. This CDR3 reads CASGFQERLGQFF. CDR3 nucleotide sequence: TGTGCTAGTGGTTTTCAGGAGCGGTTAGGGCAGTTCTTC.

V and J are TRBV18 and TRBJ1-2, with 9 bases fitting TRBD1. The CDR3 has 14 residues. With 6 bases clipped from V and 2 bases from J, the junction kept 4 bases outside the gene matches. Germline V gene lookup returns CDR1 KGHSH and CDR2 LQKENI. The CDR3 region is CASSLGTGNYGYTF. For the CDR3, the DNA is TGTGCCAGCTCCCTCGGGACAGGGAACTATGGCTACACCTTC. Complete variable domain (other parts from reference TRBV18 and TRBJ1-2): NAGVMQNPRHLVRRRGQEARLRCSPMKGHSHVYWYRQLPEEGLKFMVYLQKENIIDESGMPKERFSAEFPKEGPSILRIQQVVRGDSAAYFCASSLGTGNYGYTFGSGTRLTVV.

This clone was recorded a few times. The chain carries TRBV7-2 and TRBJ1-2; 10 bases fit TRBD1. Unmatched junction bases numbered 7, after V lost 1 base and J lost 2 bases. Germline CDR1 and CDR2: SGHTA and FQGNSA. This CDR3 is 17 amino acids long. The chain's CDR3 is CASSLVPGTGENYGYTF. CDR3 nucleotide sequence: TGTGCCAGCAGCTTAGTTCCCGGGACAGGGGAGAACTATGGCTACACCTTC. Combining the CDR3 with reference TRBV7-2 and TRBJ1-2 gives the whole variable domain GAGVSQSPSNKVTEKGKDVELRCDPISGHTALYWYRQSLGQGLEFLIYFQGNSAPDKSGLPSDRFSAERTGGSVSTLTIQRTQQEDSAVYLCASSLVPGTGENYGYTFGSGTRLTVV.

V is TRBV20-1 and J is TRBJ2-5, with D possibly being TRBD2 (5 bases). The germline gives CDR1 DFQATT, CDR2 SNEGSKA (reference sequence). The V and J ends lost 3 bases and 5 bases respectively, with 13 bases between them. The CDR3 has 13 amino acids. CDR3 residues: CSASGLGGETQYF. DNA of the CDR3: TGCAGTGCTAGTGGCCTAGGAGGTGAGACCCAGTACTTC.

This chain links TRBV7-2 with TRBJ2-3; 11 positions agree with TRBD2. The V gene's germline CDR1 is SGHTA and CDR2 FQGNSA. The CDR3 runs 15 residues. J was trimmed by 0 bases and V by 5 bases; bases with no gene match: 1. The CDR3 DNA is TGTGCCAGCAGCAGACTAGCGGGAAGCACAGATACGCAGTATTTT. It translates to CASSRLAGSTDTQYF.